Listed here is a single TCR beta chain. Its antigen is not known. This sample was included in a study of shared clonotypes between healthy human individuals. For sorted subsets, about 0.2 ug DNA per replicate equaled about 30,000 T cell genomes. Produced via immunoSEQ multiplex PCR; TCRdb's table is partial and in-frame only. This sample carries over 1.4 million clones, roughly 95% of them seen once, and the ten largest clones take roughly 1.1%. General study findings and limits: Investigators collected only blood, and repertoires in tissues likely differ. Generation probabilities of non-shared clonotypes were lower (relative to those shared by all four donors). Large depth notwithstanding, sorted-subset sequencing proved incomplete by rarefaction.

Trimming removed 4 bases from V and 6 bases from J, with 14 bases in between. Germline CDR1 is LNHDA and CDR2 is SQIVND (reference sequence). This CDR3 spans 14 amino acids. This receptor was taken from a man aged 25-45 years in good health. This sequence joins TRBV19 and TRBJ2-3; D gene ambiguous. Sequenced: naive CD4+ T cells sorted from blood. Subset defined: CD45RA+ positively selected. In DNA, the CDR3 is TGTGCCAGTAGTAGACATGAGAGTAAGGATACGCAGTATTTT. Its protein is CASSRHESKDTQYF.